What follows are 22 T cell receptor beta chains derived from one specimen sequenced in a study of response to subunit inactivated influenza vaccine. TCRdb reanalysed the RT-PCR reads using MiXCR and keeps one entry per CDR3 protein. The sample contains over 650,000 distinct CDR3 sequences, around 20% of which appear only once. Specimen: PBMCs from blood, collected 4 to 6 days after vaccination. The receptors stem from a man aged 50 to 59 who received an inactivated influenza vaccine.

The V and J genes are TRBV5-1 and TRBJ2-1, with 7 bases identical to TRBD1. The J segment lost 7 bases and the V segment lost 4 bases, leaving 11 bases of the junction unmatched. This CDR3 has 15 residues. Germline assignment: CDR1 SGHRS and CDR2 YFSETQ. CDR3 sequence: CASSPSPGQPNEQFF. CDR3 coding DNA: TGCGCCAGCAGCCCGAGTCCGGGACAGCCAAATGAGCAGTTCTTC.

This clonotype came up a few times. The chain is built from TRBV20-1 and TRBJ2-5; 8 bases map to TRBD1. Trimming took 1 base from V and 0 from J; bases not matched to a gene: 13. Germline V gives CDR1 DFQATT, CDR2 SNEGSKA (reference sequence). There are 18 residues in the CDR3. The CDR3 DNA sequence: TGCAGTGCTAGAGGGCCACACCGGGACAGGTCCTACCAAGAGACCCAGTACTTC. Translation: CSARGPHRDRSYQETQYF.

The chain uses TRBV2 and TRBJ2-2; D is unclear. Germline CDR1 and CDR2: SNHLY and FYNNEI. V lost 11 bases, J lost 1 base, and 14 bases lay in between. CDR3 length equals 14 residues. Here the CDR3 reads CAGRNYLNTGELFF. For the CDR3, the DNA is TGTGCCGGTCGCAACTACCTGAACACCGGGGAGCTGTTTTTT.

The chain links TRBV20-1 to TRBJ2-3; D remains unclear. V lost 0 bases and J 6 bases, leaving 10 bases between the germline ends. Germline CDR1 is DFQATT and CDR2 is SNEGSKA (reference sequence). There are 13 residues in the CDR3. CDR3 residues: CSARDKGRDTQYF. In DNA, the CDR3 is TGCAGTGCTAGAGATAAGGGTCGGGATACGCAGTATTTT.

The V call is TRBV20-1, the J call TRBJ1-1; no clear D. The CDR3 has 13 amino acids. Germline assignment: CDR1 DFQATT and CDR2 SNEGSKA (reference sequence). CDR3 residues: CRPSDGLNTEAFF. In nucleotides, the CDR3 is TGCAGGCCCTCGGACGGGTTGAACACTGAAGCTTTCTTT.

In this sample, this clonotype turned up a few times. The chain links TRBV29-1 to TRBJ2-7, with D uncertain. Trimming removed 4 bases from V and 6 bases from J, with 22 bases in between. The germline V gene has CDR1 SQVTM and CDR2 ANQGSEA. The CDR3 extends over 15 amino acids. The CDR3 region has the DNA TGCAGCGTTGCCCTGAAGTACAGTAGGGTTGGCGAGCAGTACTTC. It yields the protein CSVALKYSRVGEQYF.

This clonotype has only a few counts. The chain links TRBV9 to TRBJ2-1, with D maybe TRBD1 (5 bases). This CDR3 is built from 15 residues. Trimming cost V 0 bases and J 2 bases, with 9 bases left between them. Germline assignment: CDR1 SGDLS and CDR2 YYNGEE. The CDR3 protein is CASSVGGAAYNEQFF. CDR3 bases: TGTGCCAGCAGCGTAGGTGGGGCCGCCTACAATGAGCAGTTCTTC.

This clonotype was found a few times. The chain recombines TRBV3-1 with TRBJ2-3; 7 positions match TRBD2. Losses at the gene ends were 0 bases for V and 4 bases for J; bases not matched to a gene: 7. The CDR3 is 16 amino acids. CDR1 LGHDT and CDR2 YNNKEL come from the germline V gene (reference sequence). This CDR3 reads CASSQDFSGVSDTQYF. The DNA of the CDR3 is TGTGCCAGCAGCCAAGATTTCAGCGGGGTCTCAGATACGCAGTATTTT.

This sequence joins TRBV5-1 and TRBJ2-7; 11 bases align to TRBD1. V trimming: 2 bases; J trimming: 5 bases; junction bases outside the gene matches: 3. The CDR3 consists of 14 residues. Germline V CDR1 and CDR2: SGHRS, YFSETQ. CDR3 residues: CASSFGTGGNEQYF. The DNA of the CDR3 is TGCGCCAGCAGCTTCGGGACAGGGGGAAACGAGCAGTACTTC.

In its sample, this clonotype was seen many times. V is TRBV5-1 and J is TRBJ2-1; D remains unclear. From germline, CDR1 is SGHRS and CDR2 YFSETQ. This CDR3 is 13 amino acids long. V gave up 5 bases and J gave up 0 bases, with 6 bases separating them. The CDR3 sequence is CASRESSYNEQFF. CDR3 in DNA: TGCGCCAGCAGAGAGAGCTCCTACAATGAGCAGTTCTTC.

This rearrangement joins TRBV28 to TRBJ2-7; D is ambiguous. In germline, CDR1 is MDHEN, CDR2 SYDVKM. There are 15 residues in the CDR3. V was pared by 5 bases and J by 5 bases, with 19 bases between. The CDR3 coding sequence is TGTGCCAGCAGTACTTGGGTTGCTTCCAGGAACGAGCAGTACTTC. Its protein product is CASSTWVASRNEQYF.

The chain combines TRBV6-1 with TRBJ2-4, with TRBD2 identical over 10 bases. The germline gives CDR1 MNHNS, CDR2 SASEGT. The CDR3 consists of 16 residues. Trimming took 7 bases from V and 3 from J; bases not matched to a gene: 9. DNA of the CDR3: TGTGCCAGCATTGCTAGCGGGAGTGGGGTCAAAAACATTCAGTACTTC. This translates into CASIASGSGVKNIQYF.

V and J are TRBV5-5 and TRBJ2-4; D not certain. Per germline, CDR1 SGHKS and CDR2 YYEKEE (reference sequence). Trimming removed 4 bases from V and 4 bases from J, with 9 bases in between. The CDR3 is made up of 13 amino acids. The CDR3 region is CASSVGSKNIQYF. CDR3 DNA: TGTGCCAGCAGCGTCGGGTCGAAAAACATTCAGTACTTC.

This clonotype has only a few counts. The chain couples TRBV6-2 or TRBV6-3 to TRBJ2-7; D uncertain. The germline V gene has CDR1 MNHEY and CDR2 SVGEGT. CDR3 length: 14 amino acids. V lost 2 bases, J lost 0 bases, and 8 bases lay in between. Written as DNA, the CDR3 is TGTGCCAGCAGTTACATGGGGATCTCCTACGAGCAGTACTTC. Its translation: CASSYMGISYEQYF.

This clonotype was seen more than once but under ten times. This CDR3 reads CASSEQGRNQPQHF. For the CDR3, the DNA is TGTGCCAGCAGTGAACAGGGGCGCAATCAGCCCCAGCATTTT. The V call is TRBV6-4, the J call TRBJ1-5; 7 bases are a match to TRBD1. Germline V gene lookup returns CDR1 MRHNA and CDR2 SNTAGT. This CDR3 comprises 14 residues. The junction had 1 base not matched to a gene; V was cut back by 3 bases and J by 2 bases.

This chain joins TRBV9 and TRBJ2-5; 7 nucleotides line up with TRBD2. In germline, CDR1 is SGDLS, CDR2 YYNGEE. Losses at the gene ends were 3 bases for V and 5 bases for J; bases not matched to a gene: 13. This CDR3 has 16 amino acids. In DNA, the CDR3 is TGTGCCAGCAGCGCCGGGACTAACTCCCTGGGGGAGACCCAGTACTTC. Translated, it gives CASSAGTNSLGETQYF.

This clonotype was found a few times. The J gene is TRBJ1-2, the V gene TRBV18; D is possibly TRBD1 (5 bases). The CDR3 sequence is 13 residues long. The germline V and J ends were trimmed by 5 bases and 5 bases, with 12 bases remaining between them. Germline V gives CDR1 KGHSH, CDR2 LQKENI. CDR3 residues: CASSAPGGYGYTF. The CDR3 DNA reads as TGTGCCAGCTCAGCCCCTGGGGGGTATGGCTACACCTTC. The variable domain in full, completed from reference TRBV18 and TRBJ1-2, reads NAGVMQNPRHLVRRRGQEARLRCSPMKGHSHVYWYRQLPEEGLKFMVYLQKENIIDESGMPKERFSAEFPKEGPSILRIQQVVRGDSAAYFCASSAPGGYGYTFGSGTRLTVV.

This clonotype was seen a handful of times. The chain employs TRBV24-1 and TRBJ1-5; D unresolved. CDR3 length: 17 residues. Germline loops: CDR1 KGHDR, CDR2 SFDVKD. V lost 0 bases and J lost 0, with 11 bases in between. Here the CDR3 DNA reads TGTGCCACCAGTGATTTGAGGGCTTACGATAGCAATCAGCCCCAGCATTTT. This sequence encodes CATSDLRAYDSNQPQHF.

This clonotype was observed a handful of times. The V gene is TRBV10-3, the J gene TRBJ2-1; no firm D call. The V and J ends lost 4 bases and 5 bases respectively, with 12 bases between them. The germline V gene encodes CDR1 ENHRY and CDR2 SYGVKD. This CDR3 region has 14 residues. The CDR3 DNA sequence: TGTGCCATCAGTGTTCTAGGGTCGGACAATGAGCAGTTCTTC. It yields the protein CAISVLGSDNEQFF.

This clonotype was recorded once. The rearrangement links TRBV2 to TRBJ1-3, with TRBD1 identical over 9 bases. Per the germline V gene, CDR1 is SNHLY and CDR2 is FYNNEI. This CDR3 comprises 19 residues. Losses at the gene ends were 7 bases for V and 2 bases for J; bases not matched to a gene: 18. CDR3 in amino acids: CASKGGTGLTPQAGNTIYF. CDR3 nucleotides: TGTGCCAGCAAAGGAGGGACAGGGCTAACCCCCCAGGCTGGAAACACCATATATTTT.

This clonotype has just a few counts. The chain is built from TRBV7-2 and TRBJ2-5, with 7 positions matching TRBD2. This CDR3 spans 14 amino acids. Unmatched junction bases numbered 4, after V lost 5 bases and J lost 1 base. CDR1 is SGHTA, CDR2 FQGNSA, per germline. The CDR3 loop is CASSQGGAQETQYF. CDR3 in DNA: TGTGCCAGCAGCCAGGGAGGGGCCCAAGAGACCCAGTACTTC.

The gene calls are TRBV6-5 and TRBJ1-2, with a tentative D call TRBD1 (5 bases). The CDR3 totals 13 residues. Trimming removed 0 bases from V and 8 bases from J, with 10 bases in between. Per germline, CDR1 MNHEY and CDR2 SVGAGI. CDR3 protein: CASSYSLRGGYTF. DNA of the CDR3: TGTGCCAGCAGTTACTCGCTACGGGGCGGCTACACCTTC.